The following is a T cell receptor beta chain sequence with its context. Its antigen is unknown. This entry comes from a study of CXCR3-negative and CXCR3-positive naive CD8 T cells. Study-level results: Both naive subsets had comparably high diversity; memory CD8+ cells much lower. Freshly isolated PBMCs were used in most assays, given partial CXCR3 loss after freezing. In naive cells, CXCR3-negative and CXCR3-positive subsets had similar TRBV-TRBJ usage; memory cells differed.

The CDR3 spans 16 residues. CDR1 and CDR2 from the germline V gene are PRHDT and FYEKMQ (reference sequence). The libraries of TRB cDNA were constructed through 5' RACE using UMI labels. TCRdb reanalyzed the 5' RACE reads and collapses them to one entry per CDR3 protein, without DNA. The table lists approximately 70,000 distinct CDR3 sequences. Specimen: naive CXCR3- CD8+ T cells from blood. Subset meaning: CD45RO-CCR7+CD27+CD95- naive CD8+ T cells lacking CXCR3 (TNR3-). The V call is TRBV13, the J call TRBJ1-3; TCRdb indicates TRBD1, and absent DNA this call remains unverified. The source is a human donor in good health. Some clones in this sample may be carry-over from other donors' samples. The CDR3 loop is CASSGNLGGSGNTIYF. Drawing the rest from reference TRBV13 and TRBJ1-3, the complete variable domain is AAGVIQSPRHLIKEKRETATLKCYPIPRHDTVYWYQQGPGQDPQFLISFYEKMQSDKGSIPDRFSAQQFSDYHSELNMSSLELGDSALYFCASSGNLGGSGNTIYFGEGSWLTVV.